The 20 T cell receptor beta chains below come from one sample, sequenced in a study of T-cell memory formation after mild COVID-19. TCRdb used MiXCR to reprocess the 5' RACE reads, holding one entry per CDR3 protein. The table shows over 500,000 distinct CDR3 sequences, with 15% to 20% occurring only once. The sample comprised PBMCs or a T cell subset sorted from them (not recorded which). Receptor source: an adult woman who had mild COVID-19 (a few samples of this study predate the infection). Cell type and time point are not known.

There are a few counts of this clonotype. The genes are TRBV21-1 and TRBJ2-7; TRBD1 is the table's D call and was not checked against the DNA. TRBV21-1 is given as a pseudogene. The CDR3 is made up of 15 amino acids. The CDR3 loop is CASSKGQDRAYEQYF. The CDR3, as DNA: TGTGCCAGCAGCAAAGGGCAGGACAGGGCCTACGAGCAGTACTTC.

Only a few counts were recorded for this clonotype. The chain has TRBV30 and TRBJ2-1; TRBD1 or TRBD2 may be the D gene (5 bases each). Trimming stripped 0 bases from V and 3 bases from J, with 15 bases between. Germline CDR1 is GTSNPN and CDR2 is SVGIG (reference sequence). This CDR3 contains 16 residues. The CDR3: CAWSVHRGLSYNEQFF. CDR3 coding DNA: TGTGCCTGGAGTGTACACCGGGGCCTAAGCTACAATGAGCAGTTCTTC.

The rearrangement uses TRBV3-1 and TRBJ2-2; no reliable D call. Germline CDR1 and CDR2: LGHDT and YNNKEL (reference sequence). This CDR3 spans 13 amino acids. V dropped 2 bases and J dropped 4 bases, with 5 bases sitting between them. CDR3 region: CASSQRSTGELFF. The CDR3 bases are TGTGCCAGCAGCCAACGGTCCACCGGGGAGCTGTTTTTT.

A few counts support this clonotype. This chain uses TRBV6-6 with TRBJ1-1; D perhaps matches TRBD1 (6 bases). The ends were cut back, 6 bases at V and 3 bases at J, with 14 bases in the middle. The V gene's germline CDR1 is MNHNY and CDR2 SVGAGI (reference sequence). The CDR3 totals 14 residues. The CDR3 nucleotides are TGTGCCAGCAGGCACGGACAGTCCTACACTGAAGCTTTCTTT. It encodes CASRHGQSYTEAFF.

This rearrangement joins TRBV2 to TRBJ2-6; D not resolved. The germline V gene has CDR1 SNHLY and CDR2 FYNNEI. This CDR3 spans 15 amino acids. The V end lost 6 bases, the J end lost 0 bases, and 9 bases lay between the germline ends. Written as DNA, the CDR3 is TGTGCCAGCAGGAGGACGGCCTCTGGGGCCAACGTCCTGACTTTC. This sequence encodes CASRRTASGANVLTF.

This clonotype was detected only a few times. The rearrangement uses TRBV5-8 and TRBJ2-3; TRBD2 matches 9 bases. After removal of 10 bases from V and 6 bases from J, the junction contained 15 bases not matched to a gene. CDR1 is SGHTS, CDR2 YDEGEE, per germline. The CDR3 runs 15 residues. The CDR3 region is CAPVWSGGLKDTQYF. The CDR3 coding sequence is TGTGCCCCAGTGTGGAGCGGGGGGCTAAAGGATACGCAGTATTTT.

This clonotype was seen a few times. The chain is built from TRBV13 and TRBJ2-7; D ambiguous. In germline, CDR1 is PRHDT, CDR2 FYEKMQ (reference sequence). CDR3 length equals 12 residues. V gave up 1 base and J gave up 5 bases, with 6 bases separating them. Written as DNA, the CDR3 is TGTGCCAGCAGCTTAGCCCACGACGAGCAGTACTTC. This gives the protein CASSLAHDEQYF.

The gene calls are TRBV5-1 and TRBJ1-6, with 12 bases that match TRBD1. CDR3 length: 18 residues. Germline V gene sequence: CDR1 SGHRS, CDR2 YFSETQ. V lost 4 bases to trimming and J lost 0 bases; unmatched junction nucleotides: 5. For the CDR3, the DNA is TGCGCCAGCAGCGCGGGACAGGGGGCCAGCTCCTATAATTCACCCCTCCACTTT. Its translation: CASSAGQGASSYNSPLHF. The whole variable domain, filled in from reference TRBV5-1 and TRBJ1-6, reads KAGVTQTPRYLIKTRGQQVTLSCSPISGHRSVSWYQQTPGQGLQFLFEYFSETQRNKGNFPGRFSGRQFSNSRSEMNVSTLELGDSALYLCASSAGQGASSYNSPLHFGNGTRLTVT.

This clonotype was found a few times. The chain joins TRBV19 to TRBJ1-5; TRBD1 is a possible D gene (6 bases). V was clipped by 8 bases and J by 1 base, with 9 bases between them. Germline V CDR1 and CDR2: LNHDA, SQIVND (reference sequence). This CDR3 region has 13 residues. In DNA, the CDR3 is TGTGCCAGTCGACAGGAAAGCAATCAGCCCCAGCATTTT. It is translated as CASRQESNQPQHF.

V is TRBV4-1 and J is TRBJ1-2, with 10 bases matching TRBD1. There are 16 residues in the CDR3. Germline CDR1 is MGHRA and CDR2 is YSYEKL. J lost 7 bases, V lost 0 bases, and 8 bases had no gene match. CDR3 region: CASSQDGPGQGFGYTF. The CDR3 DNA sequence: TGCGCCAGCAGCCAAGACGGACCGGGACAGGGGTTTGGCTACACCTTC.

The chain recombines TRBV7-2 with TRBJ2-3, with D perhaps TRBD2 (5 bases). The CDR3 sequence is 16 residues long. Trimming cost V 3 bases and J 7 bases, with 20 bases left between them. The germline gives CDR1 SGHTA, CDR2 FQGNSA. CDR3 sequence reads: CASSFSDYLAPNTQYF. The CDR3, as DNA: TGTGCCAGCAGCTTTTCCGACTATCTGGCCCCGAATACGCAGTATTTT.

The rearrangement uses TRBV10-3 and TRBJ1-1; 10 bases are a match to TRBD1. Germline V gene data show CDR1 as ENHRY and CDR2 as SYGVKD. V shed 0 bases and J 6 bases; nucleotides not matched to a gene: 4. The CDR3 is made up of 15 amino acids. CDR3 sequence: CAISESGTGAAEAFF. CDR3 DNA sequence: TGTGCCATCAGTGAGTCCGGGACAGGGGCCGCTGAAGCTTTCTTT.

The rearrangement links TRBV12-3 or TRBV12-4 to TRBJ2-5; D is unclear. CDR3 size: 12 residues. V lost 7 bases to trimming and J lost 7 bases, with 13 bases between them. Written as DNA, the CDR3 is TGTGCCAGCACTACCCCTTCGGGGACCCAGTACTTC. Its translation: CASTTPSGTQYF.

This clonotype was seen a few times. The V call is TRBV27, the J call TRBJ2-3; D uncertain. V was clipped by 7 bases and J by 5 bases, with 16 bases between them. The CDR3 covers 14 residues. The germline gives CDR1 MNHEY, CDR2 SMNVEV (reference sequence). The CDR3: CASTARSKGDTQYF. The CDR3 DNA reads TGTGCCAGCACAGCCAGGTCAAAGGGAGATACGCAGTATTTT.

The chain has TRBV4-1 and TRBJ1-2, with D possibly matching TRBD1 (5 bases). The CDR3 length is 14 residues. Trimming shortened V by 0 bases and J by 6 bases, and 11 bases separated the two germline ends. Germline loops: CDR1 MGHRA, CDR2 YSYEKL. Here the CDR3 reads CASSQDSPTDGYTF. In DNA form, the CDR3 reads TGCGCCAGCAGCCAAGACTCCCCGACAGATGGCTACACCTTC.

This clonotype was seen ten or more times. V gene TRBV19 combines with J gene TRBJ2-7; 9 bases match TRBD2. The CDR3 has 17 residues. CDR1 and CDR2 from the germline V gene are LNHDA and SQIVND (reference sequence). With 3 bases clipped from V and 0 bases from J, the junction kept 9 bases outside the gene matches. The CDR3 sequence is CASSITLSGRSSYEQYF. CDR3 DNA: TGTGCCAGTAGTATCACCTTAAGCGGGAGGAGCTCCTACGAGCAGTACTTC.

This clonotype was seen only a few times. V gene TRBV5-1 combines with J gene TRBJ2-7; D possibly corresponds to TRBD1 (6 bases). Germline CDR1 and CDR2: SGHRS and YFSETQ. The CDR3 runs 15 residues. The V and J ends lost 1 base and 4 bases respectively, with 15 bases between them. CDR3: CASSLLSGDWYEQYF. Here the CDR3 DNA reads TGCGCCAGCAGCTTGCTGTCAGGGGATTGGTACGAGCAGTACTTC.

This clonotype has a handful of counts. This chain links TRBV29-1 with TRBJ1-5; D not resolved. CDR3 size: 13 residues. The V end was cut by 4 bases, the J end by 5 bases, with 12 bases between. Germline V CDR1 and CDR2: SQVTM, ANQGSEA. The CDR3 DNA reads TGCAGCGTTGTGTATTCATCCGATCAGCCCCAGCATTTT. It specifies CSVVYSSDQPQHF.

The CDR3 protein is CASSRVWGETQYF. In DNA form, the CDR3 reads TGTGCCAGCAGTAGGGTCTGGGGAGAGACCCAGTACTTC. The rearrangement links TRBV27 to TRBJ2-5; D uncertain. In germline, CDR1 is MNHEY, CDR2 SMNVEV (reference sequence). Trimming cost V 5 bases and J 4 bases, with 11 bases left between them. CDR3 size: 13 residues.

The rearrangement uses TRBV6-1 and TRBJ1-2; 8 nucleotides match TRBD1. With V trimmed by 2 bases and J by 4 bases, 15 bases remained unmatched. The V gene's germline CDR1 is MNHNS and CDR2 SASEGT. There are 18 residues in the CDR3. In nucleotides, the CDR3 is TGTGCCAGCAGTGAATATGGCAGGGGGCGAGGAACTTCCTATGGCTACACCTTC. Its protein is CASSEYGRGRGTSYGYTF.